The clone carrying this TCR beta chain was seen ten or more times. Its antigen is currently unknown. MiXCR, applied by TCRdb to the 5' RACE reads, yields one record per CDR3 protein. This table holds 50,000 to 65,000 distinct CDR3 sequences, 4% to 6% found once. The data belong to a study of neurological immune-mediated disorders. Study-level findings and limits: Levels of TCR clonal expansion peaked in HTLV-1-associated myelopathy and reached their lowest in multiple sclerosis, under those of healthy controls.

There are 16 residues in the CDR3. From germline, CDR1 is SEHNR and CDR2 FQNEAQ (reference sequence). Trimming took off 3 bases at V and 7 bases at J, with 22 bases between the two ends. The receptor was isolated from a woman between 50 and 59 years old with multiple sclerosis. Source material: PBMCs. The chain recombines TRBV7-9 with TRBJ2-7; a weak D match, TRBD1 (5 bases). CDR3 DNA: TGTGCCAGCAGCTTTATCAGCTCCGGGTCTTACAGGGAGCAGTACGTC. Protein product: CASSFISSGSYREQYV.